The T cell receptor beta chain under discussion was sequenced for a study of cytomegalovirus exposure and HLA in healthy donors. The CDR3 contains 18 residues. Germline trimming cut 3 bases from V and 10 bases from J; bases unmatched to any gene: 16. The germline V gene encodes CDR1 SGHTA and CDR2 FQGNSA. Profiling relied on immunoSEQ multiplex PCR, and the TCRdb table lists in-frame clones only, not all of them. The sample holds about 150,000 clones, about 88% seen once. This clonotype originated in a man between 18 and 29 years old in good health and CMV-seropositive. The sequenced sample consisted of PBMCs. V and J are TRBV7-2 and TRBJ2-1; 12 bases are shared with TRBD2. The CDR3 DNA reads TGTGCCAGCAGCTTTAGACCTTTAGCTAGCGGGAGGGTTGGAGAGCAGTTCTTC. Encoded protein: CASSFRPLASGRVGEQFF.